The clone carrying this T cell receptor (beta chain) came up a few times. The data originate from a study of sequential checkpoint blockade in melanoma. On the study more broadly: Patients were randomized 1:1 to nivolumab-then-ipilimumab or ipilimumab-then-nivolumab first-line.

The CDR3 runs 15 residues. V gave up 0 bases and J gave up 4 bases, with 12 bases separating them. CDR1 is SGHVS, CDR2 FNYEAQ, per germline. Produced via immunoSEQ multiplex PCR; TCRdb's table is partial and in-frame only. The sample yields about 18,000 clones, about 25% seen once. The sample's treatment: randomized to nivolumab then ipilimumab (arm A) or the reverse (arm B). This sequence joins TRBV7-6 and TRBJ1-2, with no clear D. The sample consisted of tumor tissue (inferred from file names), taken from a patient given nivolumab and ipilimumab in sequence. The receptor was derived from a human donor with melanoma. CDR3 DNA: TGTGCCAGCAGCTTAGCGAGGGAGTTTGGCTATGGCTACACCTTC. This gives the protein CASSLAREFGYGYTF.